These 29 T cell receptor beta chains originate from one sample sequenced in a study of blood T cell repertoires in COVID-19. Measured with immunoSEQ multiplex PCR; TCRdb has only the in-frame clones, and not every one. The table has around 70,000 clones, 75% seen once. Input material: peripheral blood. These receptors were collected from a man in his 70s with acute or convalescent COVID-19.

The rearrangement joins TRBV19 to TRBJ1-2; the D gene is possibly TRBD1 (5 bases). V lost 3 bases, J lost 10 bases, and 15 bases lay in between. The germline V gene encodes CDR1 LNHDA and CDR2 SQIVND (reference sequence). This CDR3 comprises 13 residues. This CDR3 is CASSMGISGDYTF. The CDR3 nucleotides read TGTGCCAGTAGTATGGGGATATCGGGGGACTACACCTTC.

The J gene is TRBJ1-5, the V gene TRBV12-3 or TRBV12-4; D is possibly TRBD1 (5 bases). V lost 2 bases, J lost 5 bases, and 7 bases lay in between. There are 13 residues in the CDR3. The CDR3 loop is CASSLWGDQPQHF. CDR3 nucleotide sequence: TGTGCCAGCAGTTTATGGGGGGATCAGCCCCAGCATTTT.

The table lists this clone with a few counts. J is TRBJ2-3 and V is TRBV28, with 7 bases identical to TRBD2. There are 17 residues in the CDR3. Trimming took 5 bases from V and 1 from J; bases not matched to a gene: 12. Germline V gene sequence: CDR1 MDHEN, CDR2 SYDVKM. The CDR3 sequence: CASSPTRTSSGTDTQYF. Here the CDR3 DNA reads TGTGCCAGCAGTCCGACTCGGACTAGTTCGGGCACAGATACGCAGTATTTT.

The sample holds a few counts of this clone. The chain couples TRBV18 to TRBJ1-2; 10 bases line up with TRBD1. V dropped 2 bases and J dropped 8; count of bases not matched to a gene: 14. The CDR3 has 17 amino acids. From germline, CDR1 is KGHSH and CDR2 LQKENI. Written as DNA, the CDR3 is TGTGCCAGCTCACCATTATCCGCCGGGACAGGGGAATACGGCTACACCTTC. As protein: CASSPLSAGTGEYGYTF.

This clone was detected only a few times. The chain has TRBV11-1 and TRBJ2-1; 9 nucleotides agree with TRBD1. In germline, CDR1 is SGHAT, CDR2 FQDESV (reference sequence). V lost 3 bases, J lost 6 bases, and 6 bases stayed unmatched. CDR3 size: 15 residues. CDR3 loop: CASSFVGQGINEQFF. The DNA for the CDR3 is TGTGCCAGCAGCTTCGTGGGACAGGGAATCAATGAGCAGTTCTTC.

The rearrangement joins TRBV5-6 to TRBJ1-5, with D unresolved. V shed 0 bases and J shed 4 bases, with 11 bases lying between them. Germline loops: CDR1 SGHDT, CDR2 YYEEEE. The CDR3 spans 15 residues. CDR3 coding DNA: TGTGCCAGCAGCTTGGCCTTGGCGGAAAATCAGCCCCAGCATTTT. It yields the protein CASSLALAENQPQHF.

This chain joins TRBV18 and TRBJ1-1; no reliable D call. With 0 bases removed from V and 4 bases from J, the gap between germline ends came to 9 bases. CDR1 is KGHSH, CDR2 LQKENI, per germline. This CDR3 contains 14 residues. This chain's CDR3 is CASSPPFSGTEAFF. The CDR3 nucleotides read TGTGCCAGCTCACCACCGTTTTCGGGCACTGAAGCTTTCTTT.

The DNA for the CDR3 is TGCGCCAGCAGCCTCCAGGACAGGGATGACATTCAGTACTTC. This translates into CASSLQDRDDIQYF. The V call is TRBV5-1, the J call TRBJ2-4, with 8 bases fitting TRBD1. The CDR3 runs to 14 residues. Germline V CDR1 and CDR2: SGHRS, YFSETQ. With 4 bases clipped from V and 8 bases from J, the junction kept 8 bases outside the gene matches. The full variable domain, completed using reference TRBV5-1 and TRBJ2-4, is KAGVTQTPRYLIKTRGQQVTLSCSPISGHRSVSWYQQTPGQGLQFLFEYFSETQRNKGNFPGRFSGRQFSNSRSEMNVSTLELGDSALYLCASSLQDRDDIQYFGAGTRLSVL.

The chain carries TRBV19 and TRBJ2-7, with D tentatively TRBD1 (6 bases). V lost 4 bases and J 2 bases, leaving 15 bases between the germline ends. CDR3 length equals 15 residues. The germline gives CDR1 LNHDA, CDR2 SQIVND (reference sequence). This CDR3 reads CASSTALDSAYEQYF. CDR3 in DNA: TGTGCCAGTAGTACTGCTTTGGACAGTGCCTACGAGCAGTACTTC.

In this sample, this clone turned up a few times. The V call is TRBV9, the J call TRBJ1-2; D unresolved. The ends were cut back, 3 bases at V and 7 bases at J, with 22 bases in the middle. CDR1 and CDR2 (germline): SGDLS, YYNGEE. The CDR3 runs to 16 residues. CDR3 in amino acids: CASSAGLADLPSGYTF. The CDR3 DNA reads TGTGCCAGCAGCGCCGGACTAGCAGACCTACCGAGTGGCTACACCTTC.

The CDR3 bases are TGTGCCAGCAGCCAACAACTAGCGAGCACAGATACGCAGTATTTT. Translating gives CASSQQLASTDTQYF. This rearrangement joins TRBV14 to TRBJ2-3, with 7 nucleotides matching TRBD2. J was trimmed by 0 bases and V by 2 bases; bases with no gene match: 2. CDR1 is SGHDN and CDR2 is FVKESK in the germline V gene. CDR3 size: 15 residues.

The chain links TRBV29-1 to TRBJ2-1, with TRBD2 matching over 9 bases. The junction had 8 bases not matched to a gene; V was cut back by 2 bases and J by 6 bases. Germline-derived CDR1 and CDR2 are SQVTM and ANQGSEA. This CDR3 comprises 15 residues. The CDR3 DNA is TGCAGCGTTGAATTCCTAGCGGGGACCATCAATGAGCAGTTCTTC. This translates into CSVEFLAGTINEQFF.

The chain links TRBV24-1 to TRBJ1-6; no reliable D call. V was cut by 12 bases and J by 0 bases, with 8 bases left in between. Germline CDR1 is KGHDR and CDR2 is SFDVKD. The CDR3 totals 13 residues. The CDR3 DNA sequence: TGTGCCTCTCAGGACTCCTATAATTCACCCCTCCACTTT. Its protein product is CASQDSYNSPLHF.

The DNA for the CDR3 is TGTGCCAGCAGCCAGGGCCCCTTGGAGCAGTACTTC. It encodes CASSQGPLEQYF. This rearrangement joins TRBV12-3 or TRBV12-4 to TRBJ2-7, with D possibly TRBD1 on 5 matching bases. V was clipped by 6 bases and J by 7 bases, with 13 bases between them. CDR3 length: 12 residues.

This clone appeared a single time. This sequence joins TRBV28 and TRBJ2-2; possible D gene TRBD2, 7 bases. From germline, CDR1 is MDHEN and CDR2 SYDVKM. Trimming left V 6 bases short and J 4 bases short, with 15 bases between. The CDR3 spans 15 residues. The CDR3 region is CASSSRGGPTGELFF. Here the CDR3 DNA reads TGTGCCAGCAGCTCAAGGGGGGGACCCACCGGGGAGCTGTTTTTT.

The V gene is TRBV18, the J gene TRBJ1-1, with a tentative D call TRBD1 (6 bases). This CDR3 contains 15 residues. Trimming removed 3 bases from V and 6 bases from J, with 17 bases in between. The germline V gene encodes CDR1 KGHSH and CDR2 LQKENI. Here the CDR3 reads CASSPFTRGSPEAFF. The DNA for the CDR3 is TGTGCCAGCTCACCCTTCACTAGGGGGTCCCCTGAAGCTTTCTTT.

The rearrangement links TRBV9 to TRBJ2-2; TRBD1 agrees at 7 bases. Losses at the gene ends were 4 bases for V and 7 bases for J; bases not matched to a gene: 10. CDR1 SGDLS and CDR2 YYNGEE come from the germline V gene. The CDR3 contains 15 residues. The CDR3 reads CASSPRQGTGGELFF. The CDR3 coding sequence is TGTGCCAGCAGCCCACGACAGGGTACTGGCGGGGAGCTGTTTTTT.

The rearrangement links TRBV6-6 to TRBJ2-1, with a weak D call TRBD1 (5 bases). V was cut by 6 bases and J by 6 bases, with 21 bases left in between. The CDR3 has 16 amino acids. Germline lookup yields CDR1 MNHNY and CDR2 SVGAGI (reference sequence). The CDR3 bases are TGTGCCAGCAGCCTTTTCACAGGCGCGACCTCCAATGAGCAGTTCTTC. Residues: CASSLFTGATSNEQFF.

The rearrangement joins TRBV7-9 to TRBJ2-3; 7 nucleotides agree with TRBD2. Trimming took 6 bases from V and 3 from J; bases not matched to a gene: 6. The germline V gene encodes CDR1 SEHNR and CDR2 FQNEAQ (reference sequence). The CDR3 is 14 amino acids. The CDR3 region has the DNA TGTGCCAGCAGTACGGGAGCGGGAACAGATACGCAGTATTTT. This gives the protein CASSTGAGTDTQYF.

The chain employs TRBV6-2 or TRBV6-3 and TRBJ2-7; D is unresolved. The CDR3 is 12 amino acids. Trimming removed 4 bases from V and 7 bases from J, with 11 bases in between. Germline V CDR1 and CDR2: MNHEY, SVGEGT. CDR3 sequence reads: CASSSWASEQYF. The CDR3 region has the DNA TGTGCCAGCAGTTCCTGGGCGTCGGAGCAGTACTTC.

This clone appeared a few times. The chain has TRBV24-1 and TRBJ1-2; the D is unclear. With 4 bases removed from V and 4 bases from J, the gap between germline ends came to 15 bases. CDR3 length: 15 amino acids. Germline CDR1 and CDR2: KGHDR and SFDVKD. CDR3: CATSDGGNWGYGYTF. DNA of the CDR3: TGTGCCACCAGTGACGGAGGAAATTGGGGCTATGGCTACACCTTC.

This chain connects TRBV6-2 or TRBV6-3 to TRBJ1-1, with D possibly being TRBD1 (5 bases). V gave up 5 bases and J gave up 3 bases, with 16 bases separating them. In germline, CDR1 is MNHEY, CDR2 SVGEGT. This CDR3 contains 15 residues. The CDR3 here is CASSAAGTAYTEAFF. CDR3 coding DNA: TGTGCCAGCAGTGCCGCGGGGACTGCTTACACTGAAGCTTTCTTT.

The chain recombines TRBV11-2 with TRBJ1-4; 9 bases line up with TRBD1. The CDR3 runs to 16 residues. The J segment lost 9 bases and the V segment lost 5 bases, leaving 13 bases of the junction unmatched. Germline values: CDR1 SGHAT, CDR2 FQNNGV. The CDR3 loop reads CASSMIQGALRKKLFF. CDR3 coding DNA: TGTGCCAGCAGCATGATACAGGGGGCCTTGAGGAAAAAACTGTTTTTT.

The chain uses TRBV24-1 and TRBJ1-6; D possibly corresponds to TRBD1 (5 bases). CDR3 length: 17 residues. Germline CDR1 KGHDR, CDR2 SFDVKD. Trimming left V 4 bases short and J 0 bases short, with 12 bases between. CDR3 sequence reads: CATSDPQGSSYNSPLHF. CDR3 sequence (DNA): TGTGCCACCAGTGACCCCCAGGGTAGCTCCTATAATTCACCCCTCCACTTT.

This rearrangement joins TRBV27 to TRBJ2-3, with TRBD1 as a possible D gene (5 bases). The CDR3 loop spans 13 amino acids. V lost 11 bases to trimming and J lost 9 bases, with 21 bases between them. Germline V gene data show CDR1 as MNHEY and CDR2 as SMNVEV (reference sequence). The CDR3 region is CASTREGSGTQYF. DNA for the CDR3: TGTGCCTCGACCAGGGAAGGTTCAGGGACGCAGTATTTT.

V and J are TRBV28 and TRBJ1-1; 9 bases agree with TRBD1. Germline V CDR1 and CDR2: MDHEN, SYDVKM. The CDR3 is 15 residues long. V gave up 5 bases and J gave up 4 bases; unmatched junction bases: 8. The CDR3 DNA sequence: TGTGCCAGCAGTCACAGGGGGCGCTTGGTCACTGAAGCTTTCTTT. This encodes CASSHRGRLVTEAFF.

V is TRBV11-2 and J is TRBJ1-2; D gene unclear. V lost 3 bases and J 0 bases, leaving 8 bases between the germline ends. The CDR3 sequence is 14 residues long. Germline CDR1 SGHAT, CDR2 FQNNGV. Written as DNA, the CDR3 is TGTGCCAGCAGCTTCTTGGCCTCTAACTATGGCTACACCTTC. Translating it yields CASSFLASNYGYTF. The full variable domain, rest sourced from reference TRBV11-2 and TRBJ1-2, is EAGVAQSPRYKIIEKRQSVAFWCNPISGHATLYWYQQILGQGPKLLIQFQNNGVVDDSQLPKDRFSAERLKGVDSTLKIQPAKLEDSAVYLCASSFLASNYGYTFGSGTRLTVV.

The genes are TRBV6-5 and TRBJ2-7, with TRBD2 matching 14 bases. This CDR3 region has 15 residues. V gave up 6 bases and J gave up 4 bases; unmatched junction bases: 5. Germline V lookup: CDR1 MNHEY, CDR2 SVGAGI. This CDR3 is CASRETSGRAYEQYF. The CDR3 region has the DNA TGTGCCAGCAGGGAGACTAGCGGGAGGGCGTACGAGCAGTACTTC.

This CDR3 reads CASSQNTGSTLIYEQYF. The CDR3 region has the DNA TGCGCCAGCAGCCAAAACACCGGGAGTACCCTTATCTACGAGCAGTACTTC. The chain links TRBV4-1 to TRBJ2-7; D might be TRBD2 (6 bases). The V end was cut by 2 bases, the J end by 3 bases, with 20 bases between. The germline gives CDR1 MGHRA, CDR2 YSYEKL. This CDR3 comprises 17 residues.